This T cell receptor (beta chain) was identified in a study of regulatory T cells in long-lasting Graves disease. Regarding the study as a whole: Newly diagnosed disease favored TRBV20-1 and TRBJ2-1 over persistent disease. Persistent patients had more shared public clonotypes (around 2,700) than new patients (roughly 970).

Germline-derived CDR1 and CDR2 are SGHNT and YENEEA. The V and J ends lost 3 bases and 3 bases respectively, with 17 bases between them. The CDR3 consists of 16 residues. Many counts were recorded for this clonotype. Its cognate antigen is unknown. Library construction for TCR beta used iRepertoire HTBI primers and Arm-PCR of CDR3 regions. One entry per CDR3 protein, called by TCRdb with MiXCR from the multiplex PCR reads. The sample consists of around 480,000 distinct CDR3 sequences, about 16% of them appearing once. Specified time point: newly diagnosed GD, antithyroid drugs for less than 3 months. Extracted RNA from PBMCs served as the source of the TCR library. These sequences were also reported in another study, on T cells in Graves' hyperthyroidism and ophthalmopathy. That source adds: TCR CDR3 regions were first amplified by RT-PCR with HTBI primers. Blood also showed most of the thyroid clonotypes that were expanded above 0.001.

The chain is built from TRBV11-3 and TRBJ1-1; weak D call: TRBD1 (5 bases). The clonotype originates from a woman aged 40 to 65 with Graves disease. Sequenced material: peripheral blood mononuclear cells (PBMCs), taken at new diagnosis, from a patient treated with antithyroid drugs. CDR3 in amino acids: CASSFYTRGRYTEAFF. Here the CDR3 DNA reads TGTGCCAGCAGCTTTTATACCCGGGGACGATACACTGAAGCTTTCTTT. Combining the CDR3 with reference TRBV11-3 and TRBJ1-1 gives the whole variable domain EAGVVQSPRYKIIEKKQPVAFWCNPISGHNTLYWYLQNLGQGPELLIRYENEEAVDDSQLPKDRFSAERLKGVDSTLKIQPAELGDSAVYLCASSFYTRGRYTEAFFGQGTRLTVV.